This entry lists 32 T cell receptor beta chains sequenced from one sample in a study of Graves' ophthalmopathy and Graves' hyperthyroidism. CDR3 regions of TCR beta were amplified from RNA transcripts. Second-round multiplex PCR came after a first-round RT-PCR that employed HTBI primers. TCRdb re-called the multiplex PCR reads with MiXCR, one entry per CDR3 protein. The sample lists 600,000 to 700,000 distinct CDR3 sequences, about 40% occurring once. Sequencing input: peripheral blood. These receptors originate from an adult man with Graves' ophthalmopathy.

This clonotype was seen at least ten times. The chain combines TRBV19 with TRBJ1-2; TRBD1 aligns across 7 bases. The trim removed 6 bases at V and 5 bases at J, leaving 9 bases unmatched. Germline V gene lookup returns CDR1 LNHDA and CDR2 SQIVND (reference sequence). This CDR3 has 14 amino acids. CDR3 DNA sequence: TGTGCCAGTAGCCCGTCAGGGGGACCTTATGGCTACACCTTC. This encodes CASSPSGGPYGYTF.

This clonotype was recorded at least ten times. The genes are TRBV20-1 and TRBJ2-5; 12 nucleotides line up with TRBD2. This CDR3 region has 14 residues. The germline V gene encodes CDR1 DFQATT and CDR2 SNEGSKA (reference sequence). Trimming cost V 5 bases and J 6 bases; bases outside gene matches: 7. The CDR3 nucleotides read TGCAGTGCTGACCTAGCGGGGGGGCCTAAGACCCAGTACTTC. Protein product: CSADLAGGPKTQYF.

The rearrangement uses TRBV10-3 and TRBJ2-5; 11 nucleotides align to TRBD1. The CDR3 is 14 residues long. The trim removed 11 bases at V and 3 bases at J, leaving 8 bases unmatched. The germline CDR1 and CDR2 sequences are ENHRY and SYGVKD. The CDR3 region is CAVRPGQGEETQYF. The CDR3 coding sequence is TGTGCCGTTCGACCGGGACAGGGGGAAGAGACCCAGTACTTC.

This clonotype was recorded at least ten times. The chain combines TRBV7-8 with TRBJ1-1; D gene unclear. Germline assignment: CDR1 SGHVS and CDR2 FQNEAQ. The CDR3 has 15 residues. Trimming shortened V by 1 base and J by 0 bases, and 9 bases separated the two germline ends. CDR3 nucleotide sequence: TGTGCCAGCAGCTTAGAGCCAACCATGAACACTGAAGCTTTCTTT. Translating gives CASSLEPTMNTEAFF.

The sample holds many counts of this clonotype. The chain has TRBV19 and TRBJ1-5, with D maybe TRBD1 (6 bases). The CDR3 extends over 15 amino acids. Germline-derived CDR1 and CDR2 are LNHDA and SQIVND (reference sequence). The germline V and J ends were trimmed by 6 bases and 11 bases, with 23 bases remaining between them. The CDR3 is CASSRRGGSGWAQHF. CDR3 DNA: TGTGCCAGTAGCCGGAGGGGGGGTTCGGGTTGGGCCCAGCATTTT.

Worth noting for this clonotype: The junction departs from germline at one end; a sequencing error may be responsible. This rearrangement joins TRBV7-9 to TRBJ2-2; D might be TRBD2 (5 bases). The CDR3 runs to 13 residues. CDR1 and CDR2 from the germline V gene are SEHNR and FQNEAQ (reference sequence). The DNA for the CDR3 is TGTGCCAGCAGCCTCGGCCTCGCCGGGGAGCTGGTTTTT. It is translated as CASSLGLAGELVF.

This clonotype came up many times. The chain uses TRBV7-2 and TRBJ2-7; D ambiguous. This CDR3 comprises 14 residues. Per the germline V gene, CDR1 is SGHTA and CDR2 is FQGNSA. V lost 4 bases and J 4 bases, leaving 14 bases between the germline ends. The CDR3 protein is CASSYIGRVYEQYF. DNA of the CDR3: TGTGCCAGCAGCTATATTGGACGGGTTTACGAGCAGTACTTC.

Ten or more counts support this clonotype. The rearrangement joins TRBV19 to TRBJ1-1, with 7 bases matching TRBD1. The CDR3 runs 14 residues. The junction had 2 bases not matched to a gene; V was cut back by 4 bases and J by 0 bases. Germline loops: CDR1 LNHDA, CDR2 SQIVND (reference sequence). The CDR3 region has the DNA TGTGCCAGTAGTAGACAGGGAATGAACACTGAAGCTTTCTTT. This sequence encodes CASSRQGMNTEAFF.

This clonotype was counted ten times or more. The chain carries TRBV20-1 and TRBJ1-5, with TRBD1 matching over 10 bases. V shed 4 bases and J 6 bases; nucleotides not matched to a gene: 6. This CDR3 region has 14 residues. CDR1 and CDR2 (germline): DFQATT, SNEGSKA (reference sequence). Written as DNA, the CDR3 is TGCAGTGCTAAGCTGACAGGGGGCAGTCAGCCCCAGCATTTT. Protein: CSAKLTGGSQPQHF.

In the case of this clonotype: No conserved phenylalanine or tryptophan ends this CDR3, so it is likely a read error. The CDR3 DNA is TGTGCCAGCAGTTTTGGCGTAGATACGCAGTATGTT. Encoded protein: CASSFGVDTQYV. This chain uses TRBV12-3 or TRBV12-4 with TRBJ2-3; D gene uncertain. Trimming shortened V by 3 bases and J by 5 bases, and 6 bases separated the two germline ends. The CDR3 sequence is 12 residues long.

Points on this clonotype: Because the CDR3 is missing its conserved closing phenylalanine or tryptophan, this is likely a read error. The rearrangement joins TRBV2 to TRBJ2-2, with 7 bases lining up with TRBD1. This CDR3 spans 16 amino acids. Germline CDR1 and CDR2: SNHLY and FYNNEI. Unmatched junction bases numbered 6, after V lost 5 bases and J lost 0 bases. The chain's CDR3 is CASSPRDRPNTGELFS. CDR3 nucleotides: TGTGCCAGCAGTCCAAGGGACAGACCGAACACCGGGGAGCTGTTTTCT.

V gene TRBV10-3 combines with J gene TRBJ2-3; no firm D call. V shed 4 bases and J shed 2 bases, with 13 bases lying between them. Germline CDR1 ENHRY, CDR2 SYGVKD. The length of the CDR3 is 15 residues. The CDR3 is CAISASKQHTDTQYF. DNA for the CDR3: TGTGCCATCAGTGCTTCTAAACAGCACACAGATACGCAGTATTTT.

This clonotype showed up many times. This rearrangement joins TRBV19 to TRBJ2-2; D gene unclear. Germline V gene lookup returns CDR1 LNHDA and CDR2 SQIVND (reference sequence). The V end was cut by 5 bases, the J end by 1 base, with 8 bases between. The CDR3 length is 14 residues. In DNA form, the CDR3 reads TGTGCCAGTAGTGAATGGGGGAACACCGGGGAGCTGTTTTTT. Encoded protein: CASSEWGNTGELFF. Full variable domain (missing parts from reference TRBV19 and TRBJ2-2): DGGITQSPKYLFRKEGQNVTLSCEQNLNHDAMYWYRQDPGQGLRLIYYSQIVNDFQKGDIAEGYSVSREKKESFPLTVTSAQKNPTAFYLCASSEWGNTGELFFGEGSRLTVL.

This clonotype was detected many times. V is TRBV6-6 and J is TRBJ1-2; TRBD1 is a possible D gene (6 bases). The CDR3 consists of 16 residues. The germline V and J ends were trimmed by 8 bases and 0 bases, with 19 bases remaining between them. Germline assignment: CDR1 MNHNY and CDR2 SVGAGI (reference sequence). This chain's CDR3 is CASRLLTQGTNYGYTF. DNA for the CDR3: TGTGCCAGCCGTCTACTTACACAGGGAACTAACTATGGCTACACCTTC.

This clonotype was recorded at least ten times. The chain is built from TRBV11-2 and TRBJ1-1; TRBD1 is a possible D gene (6 bases). Trimming left V 6 bases short and J 0 bases short, with 17 bases between. CDR3 length: 16 residues. Germline CDR1 SGHAT, CDR2 FQNNGV. As DNA, the CDR3 is TGTGCCAGCAGGCGGTACGGGGGCAGCATGAACACTGAAGCTTTCTTT. It encodes CASRRYGGSMNTEAFF.

The V call is TRBV6-2 or TRBV6-3, the J call TRBJ1-4, with D tentatively TRBD1 (5 bases). V lost 5 bases to trimming and J lost 7 bases, with 14 bases between them. This CDR3 spans 14 amino acids. Germline lookup yields CDR1 MNHEY and CDR2 SVGEGT. CDR3 sequence reads: CASSPKGLIEKLFF. The CDR3 DNA is TGTGCCAGCAGTCCTAAGGGACTTATTGAAAAACTGTTTTTT.

This clonotype was recorded at least ten times. The chain couples TRBV7-2 to TRBJ1-2, with D unresolved. The CDR3 totals 15 residues. Germline loops: CDR1 SGHTA, CDR2 FQGNSA. V lost 2 bases and J lost 5, with 15 bases in between. The CDR3, as DNA: TGTGCCAGCAGCTTAATCGGTACCGGTGTGTATGGCTACACCTTC. As protein: CASSLIGTGVYGYTF.

V is TRBV14 and J is TRBJ2-7, with D tentatively TRBD1 (6 bases). Germline V gene lookup returns CDR1 SGHDN and CDR2 FVKESK. This CDR3 has 15 amino acids. V dropped 3 bases and J dropped 3 bases, with 15 bases sitting between them. DNA for the CDR3: TGTGCCAGCAGCCATTCTCAGGGGCCTTACTACGAGCAGTACTTC. Amino acids: CASSHSQGPYYEQYF. The whole variable domain, remainder taken from reference TRBV14 and TRBJ2-7, is EAGVTQFPSHSVIEKGQTVTLRCDPISGHDNLYWYRRVMGKEIKFLLHFVKESKQDESGMPNNRFLAERTGGTYSTLKVQPAELEDSGVYFCASSHSQGPYYEQYFGPGTRLTVT.

The chain uses TRBV6-5 and TRBJ1-3, with D uncertain. This CDR3 has 18 amino acids. V lost 5 bases and J lost 0, with 20 bases in between. CDR1 is MNHEY, CDR2 SVGAGI, per germline. The CDR3 is CASSLGTWLTSSGNTIYF. CDR3 sequence (DNA): TGTGCCAGCAGTCTCGGCACCTGGCTGACGAGCTCTGGAAACACCATATATTTT.

This chain uses TRBV10-3 with TRBJ1-4; tentatively, D is TRBD1 (5 bases). The CDR3 spans 13 residues. The germline V gene has CDR1 ENHRY and CDR2 SYGVKD. The V and J ends lost 10 bases and 8 bases respectively, with 17 bases between them. The CDR3 loop reads CATRDGGSEKLFF. CDR3 nucleotides: TGTGCCACGAGGGACGGTGGGAGCGAAAAACTGTTTTTT.

A remark on this clonotype: This sequence may be a read error, since a much larger clone differs from it by one base. This sequence joins TRBV7-9 and TRBJ1-2, with unresolved D. Germline lookup yields CDR1 SEHNR and CDR2 FQNEAQ (reference sequence). Trimming shortened V by 3 bases and J by 0 bases, and 17 bases separated the two germline ends. The CDR3 spans 17 residues. The CDR3, as DNA: TGTGCCAGCAGCTTCCCAAAGGCGACTGGAGCTAACTATGGCTACACCTTC. Translating it yields CASSFPKATGANYGYTF.

The chain employs TRBV30 and TRBJ1-2; D call uncertain. Germline CDR1 reads GTSNPN; CDR2 reads SVGIG (reference sequence). V dropped 4 bases and J dropped 3 bases, with 9 bases sitting between them. The CDR3 is 12 amino acids. The CDR3 spells CAWIDNDYGYTF. CDR3 DNA sequence: TGTGCCTGGATAGACAATGACTATGGCTACACCTTC.

This clonotype was seen a handful of times. CDR3: CASSLVLRGAAGQTQYF. The DNA for the CDR3 is TGTGCCAGCAGCTTAGTCTTAAGGGGCGCCGCAGGACAGACCCAGTACTTC. This chain links TRBV7-6 with TRBJ2-5; D may be TRBD1 (5 bases). The V and J ends lost 1 base and 6 bases respectively, with 21 bases between them. CDR3 size: 17 residues. The V gene's germline CDR1 is SGHVS and CDR2 FNYEAQ.

This clonotype was seen only a few times. The V call is TRBV20-1, the J call TRBJ2-7; 8 nucleotides agree with TRBD1. This CDR3 comprises 12 residues. Unmatched junction bases numbered 5, after V lost 4 bases and J lost 6 bases. CDR1 and CDR2 (germline): DFQATT, SNEGSKA (reference sequence). The CDR3 region has the DNA TGCAGTGCTATGACAGGGGATAGCGAGCAGTACTTC. This gives the protein CSAMTGDSEQYF.

V usage is TRBV5-1 and J usage is TRBJ1-4; 9 bases match TRBD1. There are 17 residues in the CDR3. V was pared by 4 bases and J by 0 bases, with 7 bases of the junction left unmatched. Germline loops: CDR1 SGHRS, CDR2 YFSETQ. The CDR3 region is CASSPTGGGTTNEKLFF. The CDR3 DNA follows: TGCGCCAGCAGCCCCACAGGGGGCGGTACAACTAATGAAAAACTGTTTTTT.

The chain has TRBV25-1 and TRBJ2-5; 9 bases line up with TRBD1. Germline V CDR1 and CDR2: MGHDK, SYGVNS. J gave up 5 bases and V 4 bases, and 5 bases lay outside the gene matches. The CDR3 extends over 14 amino acids. The CDR3 region is CASSGGQGVETQYF. Written as DNA, the CDR3 is TGTGCCAGCAGTGGGGGACAGGGAGTCGAGACCCAGTACTTC. Variable domain in full (rest from reference TRBV25-1 and TRBJ2-5): EADIYQTPRYLVIGTGKKITLECSQTMGHDKMYWYQQDPGMELHLIHYSYGVNSTEKGDLSSESTVSRIRTEHFPLTLESARPSHTSQYLCASSGGQGVETQYFGPGTRLLVL.

Points on this clonotype: A clone one base away is much larger, so this may be a read error. The genes are TRBV4-1 and TRBJ1-5; no reliable D call. The CDR3 has 16 amino acids. Germline V lookup: CDR1 MGHRA, CDR2 YSYEKL. The CDR3 region is CASSQEVRNSNRPQHF. CDR3 coding DNA: TGTGCCAGCAGCCAAGAAGTCAGAAATAGCAATCGGCCCCAGCATTTT.

In this sample, this clonotype turned up many times. The rearrangement uses TRBV9 and TRBJ2-7; D is ambiguous. Trimming cost V 3 bases and J 1 base, with 8 bases left between them. This CDR3 is 13 amino acids long. The germline V gene has CDR1 SGDLS and CDR2 YYNGEE. This CDR3 reads CASSAVESYEQYF. The CDR3 nucleotides are TGTGCCAGCAGCGCCGTCGAGTCCTACGAGCAGTACTTC.

This chain links TRBV9 with TRBJ2-5; TRBD2 might be the D (6 bases). Deletions cut 10 bases from V and 1 base from J, with 8 bases between. CDR1 is SGDLS, CDR2 YYNGEE, per germline. CDR3 size: 11 residues. CDR3 bases: TGTGCCCAGACTAGCCAAGAGACCCAGTACTTC. Protein: CAQTSQETQYF.

This clonotype occurred many times. The CDR3 sequence is CASSQGRLNTEAFF. CDR3 sequence (DNA): TGCGCCAGCAGCCAAGGGCGGTTGAACACTGAAGCTTTCTTT. The chain is built from TRBV4-3 and TRBJ1-1; D is unclear. V gave up 1 base and J gave up 0 bases, with 6 bases separating them. The germline gives CDR1 LGHNA, CDR2 YSLEER. CDR3 length: 14 residues.

This clonotype came up a few times. The rearrangement joins TRBV6-5 to TRBJ1-2, with 7 bases lining up with TRBD1. The CDR3 spans 16 residues. With V trimmed by 3 bases and J by 4 bases, 11 bases remained unmatched. Per the germline V gene, CDR1 is MNHEY and CDR2 is SVGAGI. The DNA for the CDR3 is TGTGCCAGCAGTTATAATCGGGACAGCTTTTCCTATGGCTACACCTTC. Its protein product is CASSYNRDSFSYGYTF.

For the CDR3, the DNA is TGTGCCATCAGTGAGACAGGACAGGGTACTGAAAACACCATATATTTT. It encodes CAISETGQGTENTIYF. The V gene is TRBV10-3, the J gene TRBJ1-3, with TRBD1 matching over 8 bases. The junction had 9 bases not matched to a gene; V was cut back by 2 bases and J by 6 bases. Germline values: CDR1 ENHRY, CDR2 SYGVKD. The CDR3 length is 16 residues.